This is a list of T cell receptor beta chains from one sample in a study of a mutant IDH1 vaccine in newly diagnosed glioma. Their antigen targets remain unknown. The assay was immunoSEQ multiplex PCR, and TCRdb's table has in-frame clones only and misses some. The profile shows more than 50,000 clones, around 80% of them singletons. Material: PBMCs, obtained from a glioma patient whose treatment included an IDH1 peptide vaccine. These receptors originate from a man aged 50-59 years with glioma. Each CDR3 is given with its conserved first and last residue. The D gene is left open where the match is weak. Some rows have no size entry. The others give once, few or many, or a class for an expanded clone.

j_gene: TRBJ2-3
d_gene: NA
abundance: NA
v_gene: TRBV6-1
CDR3nt: TGTGCCAGCAGTGAAGGCGGTCCTAGCACAGATACGCAGTATTTT
CDR3aa: CASSEGGPSTDTQYF

j_gene: TRBJ1-5
d_gene: NA
abundance: NA
v_gene: TRBV5-8
CDR3nt: TGTGCCAGCCGGATGGGGGTCTATCAGCCCCAGCATTTT
CDR3aa: CASRMGVYQPQHF

j_gene: TRBJ2-2
d_gene: NA
abundance: NA
v_gene: TRBV5-1
CDR3nt: TGCGCCAGCTCGACAGGTTGGGAGGTCGGGGAGCTGTTTTTT
CDR3aa: CASSTGWEVGELFF

j_gene: TRBJ1-1
d_gene: TRBD1
abundance: NA
v_gene: TRBV7-2
CDR3nt: TGTGCCAGCAGCTTCGGACAGGGGGTCACTGAAGCTTTCTTT
CDR3aa: CASSFGQGVTEAFF

j_gene: TRBJ2-2
d_gene: TRBD1
abundance: NA
v_gene: TRBV19
CDR3nt: TGTGCCAGTAGTACTGGACAGGGGCAAACGAACACCGGGGAGCTGTTTTTT
CDR3aa: CASSTGQGQTNTGELFF

j_gene: TRBJ2-7
d_gene: NA
abundance: once
v_gene: TRBV7-8
CDR3nt: TGTGCCAGCAGCCTCCGGTCTTCGCAGGCCCTCTACGAGCAGTACTTC
CDR3aa: CASSLRSSQALYEQYF

j_gene: TRBJ1-1
d_gene: NA
abundance: NA
v_gene: TRBV6-5
CDR3nt: TGTGCCAGCAGGCCGCCGGGACGGACTGAAGCTTTCTTT
CDR3aa: CASRPPGRTEAFF

j_gene: TRBJ2-3
d_gene: TRBD2
abundance: NA
v_gene: TRBV11-3
CDR3nt: TGTGCCAGCAGCTTAGGTAGCGGGGGGTCGGCGGATACGCAGTATTTT
CDR3aa: CASSLGSGGSADTQYF

j_gene: TRBJ2-1
d_gene: NA
abundance: NA
v_gene: TRBV5-5
CDR3nt: TGTGCCAGCAGTTACAGCTACAATGAGCAGTTCTTC
CDR3aa: CASSYSYNEQFF

j_gene: TRBJ2-7
d_gene: NA
abundance: NA
v_gene: TRBV5-1
CDR3nt: TGCGCCAGCAGCTTGGCCCCGGTTGGGTCGGGGTACGAGCAGTACTTC
CDR3aa: CASSLAPVGSGYEQYF

j_gene: TRBJ1-2
d_gene: NA
abundance: once
v_gene: TRBV2
CDR3nt: TGTGCCAGCAGGTCCTATGGCTACACCTTC
CDR3aa: CASRSYGYTF

j_gene: TRBJ1-1
d_gene: NA
abundance: NA
v_gene: TRBV6-4
CDR3nt: TGTGCCAGCAGTGAACGTGCGAACACTGAAGCTTTCTTT
CDR3aa: CASSERANTEAFF

j_gene: TRBJ1-5
d_gene: NA
abundance: NA
v_gene: TRBV7-8
CDR3nt: TGTGCCAGCAGCCCAAGGGGCCCCGGGCAGCCCCAGCATTTT
CDR3aa: CASSPRGPGQPQHF

j_gene: TRBJ2-1
d_gene: TRBD2
abundance: once
v_gene: TRBV15
CDR3nt: TGTGCCACCAGCAGAGTGCTTAGCGGGGTGCGTGAGCAGTTCTTC
CDR3aa: CATSRVLSGVREQFF

j_gene: TRBJ2-1
d_gene: NA
abundance: NA
v_gene: TRBV7-2
CDR3nt: TGTGCCAGCAGCACTCTAGTGGCCGGGAACAATGAGCAGTTCTTC
CDR3aa: CASSTLVAGNNEQFF

j_gene: TRBJ2-7
d_gene: NA
abundance: once
v_gene: TRBV6-6
CDR3nt: TGTGCCAGCAACCCGGAGGCAGGGAGGTCCGAGCAGTACTTC
CDR3aa: CASNPEAGRSEQYF

j_gene: TRBJ1-2
d_gene: NA
abundance: NA
v_gene: TRBV28
CDR3nt: TGTGCCAGCAGTTTGGGGGACTATGGCTACACCTTC
CDR3aa: CASSLGDYGYTF

j_gene: TRBJ2-1
d_gene: TRBD2
abundance: NA
v_gene: TRBV5-6
CDR3nt: TGTGCCAGCAGCTTCGGTAGCGGGGGTAGCTCCTACAATGAGCAGTTCTTC
CDR3aa: CASSFGSGGSSYNEQFF

j_gene: TRBJ2-5
d_gene: NA
abundance: NA
v_gene: TRBV6-5
CDR3nt: TGTGCCAGCAGTTTAAAGGTTCTCAGCGGTGTGGAGACCCAGTACTTC
CDR3aa: CASSLKVLSGVETQYF

j_gene: TRBJ1-3
d_gene: NA
abundance: NA
v_gene: TRBV6-5
CDR3nt: TGTGCCAGCACCCCTGCGGGCTCTGGAAACACCATATATTTT
CDR3aa: CASTPAGSGNTIYF

j_gene: TRBJ1-4
d_gene: NA
abundance: NA
v_gene: TRBV29-1
CDR3nt: TGCAGCGTTGTATCCCAGGATTTACTCGATGAAAAACTGTTTTTT
CDR3aa: CSVVSQDLLDEKLFF

j_gene: TRBJ2-7
d_gene: NA
abundance: few
v_gene: TRBV27
CDR3nt: TGTGCCAGCAGTTCCAAGACAGGGAGGTACGAGCAGTACTTC
CDR3aa: CASSSKTGRYEQYF

j_gene: TRBJ2-3
d_gene: TRBD2
abundance: NA
v_gene: TRBV27
CDR3nt: TGTGCCAGCAGTATCCTGGGGGGGGATACGCAGTATTTT
CDR3aa: CASSILGGDTQYF

j_gene: TRBJ1-4
d_gene: NA
abundance: NA
v_gene: TRBV4-1
CDR3nt: TGCGCCAGCAGCCAAGAGCCTGGGACCGAAAAACTGTTTTTT
CDR3aa: CASSQEPGTEKLFF

j_gene: TRBJ1-1
d_gene: NA
abundance: NA
v_gene: TRBV2
CDR3nt: TGTGCCAGCAACAGGAACACTGAAGCTTTCTTT
CDR3aa: CASNRNTEAFF

j_gene: TRBJ1-1
d_gene: TRBD1
abundance: NA
v_gene: TRBV28
CDR3nt: TGTGCCAGCAGCACAGGACAGGACACTGAAGCTTTCTTT
CDR3aa: CASSTGQDTEAFF

j_gene: TRBJ2-1
d_gene: NA
abundance: NA
v_gene: TRBV2
CDR3nt: TGTGCCACCAATCCCCTTGCCGGTGAGCAGTTCTTC
CDR3aa: CATNPLAGEQFF

j_gene: TRBJ2-3
d_gene: NA
abundance: NA
v_gene: TRBV5-1
CDR3nt: TGCGCCAGCAGCTTGGTAGGGGATTGGCCGACAGATACGCAGTATTTT
CDR3aa: CASSLVGDWPTDTQYF

j_gene: TRBJ2-7
d_gene: NA
abundance: NA
v_gene: TRBV2
CDR3nt: TGTGCCAGCCAGTTAGTAAGCTCCTACGAGCAGTACTTC
CDR3aa: CASQLVSSYEQYF

j_gene: TRBJ1-4
d_gene: NA
abundance: few
v_gene: TRBV15
CDR3nt: TGTGCCACCCGCCGAGAGGTGGGAGGAAAACTGTTTTTT
CDR3aa: CATRREVGGKLFF

j_gene: TRBJ1-2
d_gene: NA
abundance: NA
v_gene: TRBV27
CDR3nt: TGTGCCAGCGGTCAGGGCTATGGCTACACCTTC
CDR3aa: CASGQGYGYTF

j_gene: TRBJ2-3
d_gene: NA
abundance: NA
v_gene: TRBV2
CDR3nt: TGTGCCAGCAGTGGGAGGGATATAAGCACAGATACGCAGTATTTT
CDR3aa: CASSGRDISTDTQYF

j_gene: TRBJ2-6
d_gene: NA
abundance: NA
v_gene: TRBV7-8
CDR3nt: TGTGCCAGCAGCTTACGTGCCTCTGGGGCCAACGTCCTGACTTTC
CDR3aa: CASSLRASGANVLTF

j_gene: TRBJ1-2
d_gene: NA
abundance: few
v_gene: TRBV6-1
CDR3nt: TGTGCCAGCAGTGAAGAGGGCAGGATCTATGGCTACACCTTC
CDR3aa: CASSEEGRIYGYTF

j_gene: TRBJ2-1
d_gene: NA
abundance: NA
v_gene: TRBV11-2
CDR3nt: TGTGCCAGCAGCTTAGATCCCAATGAGCAGTTCTTC
CDR3aa: CASSLDPNEQFF

j_gene: TRBJ1-2
d_gene: NA
abundance: once
v_gene: TRBV29-1
CDR3nt: TGCAGCGGAGGCCGGACAGACTATGGCTACACCTTC
CDR3aa: CSGGRTDYGYTF

j_gene: TRBJ1-2
d_gene: NA
abundance: once
v_gene: TRBV18
CDR3nt: TGTGCCAGCTCACCGGAAAGTTCAGACTATGGCTACACCTTC
CDR3aa: CASSPESSDYGYTF

j_gene: TRBJ1-4
d_gene: TRBD1
abundance: once
v_gene: TRBV29-1
CDR3nt: TGCAGCGTTGGGGGGGCACAGGGGCCTAATGAAAAACTGTTTTTT
CDR3aa: CSVGGAQGPNEKLFF

j_gene: TRBJ2-3
d_gene: NA
abundance: NA
v_gene: TRBV5-1
CDR3nt: TGCGCCAGCAGCTCTGGCGGTGGCACAGATACGCAGTATTTT
CDR3aa: CASSSGGGTDTQYF

j_gene: TRBJ2-7
d_gene: NA
abundance: NA
v_gene: TRBV2
CDR3nt: TGTGCCAGCAGTAATACTAGAATCCCCTACGAGCAGTACTTC
CDR3aa: CASSNTRIPYEQYF

j_gene: TRBJ1-4
d_gene: NA
abundance: NA
v_gene: TRBV19
CDR3nt: TGTGCCAGTAGTATGGCAGCTGCAACTAATGAAAAACTGTTTTTT
CDR3aa: CASSMAAATNEKLFF

j_gene: TRBJ2-2
d_gene: NA
abundance: NA
v_gene: TRBV6-1
CDR3nt: TGTGCCAGCAACATACAAGGCGGGGTGGGGGAGCTGTTTTTT
CDR3aa: CASNIQGGVGELFF

j_gene: TRBJ2-5
d_gene: NA
abundance: NA
v_gene: TRBV20-1
CDR3nt: TGCAGTTCCCGCTTGGGGGAGACCCAGTACTTC
CDR3aa: CSSRLGETQYF

j_gene: TRBJ1-6
d_gene: NA
abundance: NA
v_gene: TRBV7-9
CDR3nt: TGTGCCAGCAGCTTTTACAGAGGGGAATCACCCCTCCACTTT
CDR3aa: CASSFYRGESPLHF

j_gene: TRBJ2-1
d_gene: NA
abundance: NA
v_gene: TRBV6-6
CDR3nt: TGTGCCAGCAGTGCCCAAGTTAAGGGGGATGAGCAGTTCTTC
CDR3aa: CASSAQVKGDEQFF

j_gene: TRBJ1-4
d_gene: NA
abundance: NA
v_gene: TRBV9
CDR3nt: TGTGCCAGCAGCGTAGACGGGCGGGCTAATGAAAAACTGTTTTTT
CDR3aa: CASSVDGRANEKLFF

j_gene: TRBJ2-1
d_gene: NA
abundance: NA
v_gene: TRBV4-1
CDR3nt: TGCGCCAGCAGCCACCGGGTAGACGTTGAGCAGTTCTTC
CDR3aa: CASSHRVDVEQFF

j_gene: TRBJ2-7
d_gene: NA
abundance: NA
v_gene: TRBV2
CDR3nt: TGTGCCAGCACCTACGTCTACGAGCAGTACTTC
CDR3aa: CASTYVYEQYF

j_gene: TRBJ1-5
d_gene: NA
abundance: NA
v_gene: TRBV9
CDR3nt: TGTGCCAGCAGCGTAGAGGCGGCAGCTCCCAATCAGCCCCAGCATTTT
CDR3aa: CASSVEAAAPNQPQHF